A single sample gave rise to the 2 T cell receptor beta chains below, sequenced in a study of cytomegalovirus exposure and HLA in healthy donors. PCR was performed using 60 Vbeta and 13 Jbeta primers. This table comes from immunoSEQ multiplex PCR, and its TCRdb copy is limited to in-frame clones, with some not included. Of some 130,000 clones in the sample, over 75% were seen once. Specimen: PBMCs. These TCRs come from a male donor in good health and CMV-seropositive.

This chain links TRBV15 with TRBJ2-6; a weak D match, TRBD1 (5 bases). V was pared by 3 bases and J by 0 bases, with 12 bases between. Germline assignment: CDR1 LNHNV and CDR2 YYDKDF (reference sequence). This CDR3 has 17 amino acids. The CDR3 is CATSSRGLYSGANVLTF. CDR3 nucleotide sequence: TGTGCCACCAGCAGTAGGGGTCTCTACTCTGGGGCCAACGTCCTGACTTTC.

The chain carries TRBV9 and TRBJ2-1, with TRBD1 matching 7 bases. The V and J ends lost 0 bases and 0 bases, in that order; junction bases with no gene match: 3. The CDR3 consists of 16 residues. The germline gives CDR1 SGDLS, CDR2 YYNGEE. CDR3 region: CASSVGGQSSYNEQFF. In nucleotides, the CDR3 is TGTGCCAGCAGCGTAGGGGGACAGAGCTCCTACAATGAGCAGTTCTTC.